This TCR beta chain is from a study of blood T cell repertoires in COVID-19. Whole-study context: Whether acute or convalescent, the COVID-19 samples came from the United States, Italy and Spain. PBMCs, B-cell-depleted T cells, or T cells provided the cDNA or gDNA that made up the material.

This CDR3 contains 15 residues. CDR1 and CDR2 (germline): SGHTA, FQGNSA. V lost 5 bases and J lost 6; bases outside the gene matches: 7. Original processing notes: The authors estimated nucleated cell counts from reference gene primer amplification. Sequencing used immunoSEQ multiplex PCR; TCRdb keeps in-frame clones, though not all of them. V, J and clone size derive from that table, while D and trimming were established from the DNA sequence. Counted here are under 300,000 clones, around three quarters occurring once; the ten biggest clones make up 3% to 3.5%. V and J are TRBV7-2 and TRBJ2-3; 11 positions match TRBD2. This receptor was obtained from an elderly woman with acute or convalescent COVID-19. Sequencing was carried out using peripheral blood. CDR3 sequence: CASSISGGAADTQYF. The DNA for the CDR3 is TGTGCCAGCAGCATTAGCGGGGGGGCCGCCGATACGCAGTATTTT.